This TCR beta chain was profiled in a study of blood T cell repertoires in COVID-19. The wider study: Collection of acute and convalescent COVID-19 samples took place in the United States, Italy and Spain. PBMCs, B-cell-depleted T cells, or T cells provided the cDNA or gDNA that made up the material.

Per the study methods: Using reference gene primer amplification, nucleated cell counts were estimated. Clones were read by immunoSEQ multiplex PCR, and TCRdb kept only the in-frame ones, dropping some. V, J and clone size are those of that table, while D and trimming were read from the DNA. The sample has about 130,000 clones; approximately 77% are singletons. Trimming pared 5 bases from V and 6 bases from J, leaving 18 bases between. The germline V gene encodes CDR1 SGHTA and CDR2 FQGNSA. The CDR3 loop spans 15 amino acids. V and J are TRBV7-2 and TRBJ2-3; tentatively, D is TRBD2 (5 bases). Specimen: peripheral blood. The sequence was obtained from an elderly man with acute or convalescent COVID-19. CDR3: CASSLSLGGGDTQYF. Written as DNA, the CDR3 is TGTGCCAGCAGCCTGTCCTTAGGCGGCGGGGATACGCAGTATTTT.